This T cell receptor beta chain was found in a study of blood T cell repertoires in COVID-19. Libraries were prepared by immunoSEQ multiplex PCR; TCRdb keeps only in-frame clonotypes and omits some of them. The table includes some 130,000 clones, 88% detected once. This TCR derives from a man over 45 with acute or convalescent COVID-19. The sample comprised peripheral blood.

The CDR3: CASSSVYRAAEQFF. In nucleotides, the CDR3 is TGTGCCAGCAGCTCAGTCTACAGGGCCGCTGAGCAGTTCTTC. The genes are TRBV7-2 and TRBJ2-1; the D gene is possibly TRBD1 (6 bases). CDR1 and CDR2 from the germline V gene are SGHTA and FQGNSA. V shed 4 bases and J shed 9 bases, with 16 bases lying between them. The CDR3 consists of 14 residues.